The present T cell receptor (beta chain) was sequenced within a study of molecular identifiers for immune sequencing clone quantification. The CDR3 sequence is 16 residues long. Germline V gene sequence: CDR1 SNHLY, CDR2 FYNNEI. Using its own MiXCR run on the PCR reads, TCRdb lists one record per CDR3 protein. The table shows some 650,000 distinct CDR3 sequences, with 15% to 20% occurring only once. With respect to this clonotype: Relative to the germline gene, one junction end is altered; a read error may explain this.

The chain couples TRBV2 to TRBJ1-2; 8 bases are shared with TRBD1. This receptor was obtained from a human donor in good health. Some libraries in this study had Jurkat cell RNA spiked in. Material: naive CD8+ T cells from blood, with Jurkat cell RNA spiked in. As to subset: FACS-sorted CD8+CD4-CCR7+CD45RA+ naive T cells. CDR3 sequence (DNA): TGTGTCAGCACAGAACCCGGACAGGGATCTTTCTATGGCTACACCTTC. This gives the protein CVSTEPGQGSFYGYTF.